This record looks at one T cell receptor (beta chain) sequence and its context. The sample is drawn from a study of blood T cell repertoires in COVID-19. On the study more broadly: COVID-19 samples from acute and convalescent phases originated in the United States, Italy and Spain.

As originally analysed: Reference gene primer amplification gave nucleated cell count estimates. Clones were read by immunoSEQ multiplex PCR, and TCRdb kept only the in-frame ones, dropping some. D and trimming come from the DNA, and the V and J calls and clone size come from that table. The table lists 60,000 to 75,000 clones, 80% to 85% of them singletons. V was trimmed by 0 bases and J by 4 bases, leaving 19 bases between them. CDR1 is SGHKS and CDR2 is YYEKEE in the germline V gene (reference sequence). The CDR3 has 17 residues. The origin of this receptor is a human donor in a cohort sampled during active COVID-19. V gene TRBV5-5 combines with J gene TRBJ1-2; tentative D call: TRBD1 (5 bases). Sequenced sample: peripheral blood. CDR3: CASSLEGRGSLLYGYTF. The CDR3 bases are TGTGCCAGCAGCTTGGAAGGGAGGGGAAGTCTTCTCTATGGCTACACCTTC.